Reported below is one T cell receptor (beta chain). Antigen unknown. The study sampled blood at baseline, cycle 4 day 1, and cycle 7 day 1. This record belongs to a study of OX40 agonist ivuxolimab in advanced cancers. Study overall: Three dose-escalation patients had partial responses: one with hepatocellular carcinoma and two with cutaneous melanoma.

Germline CDR1 is SGHTS and CDR2 is YDEGEE. This CDR3 region has 14 residues. The trim removed 3 bases at V and 5 bases at J, leaving 3 bases unmatched. The table came from immunoSEQ multiplex PCR; TCRdb's copy has only in-frame clones and leaves some out. The table has about 130,000 clones, 90% seen once. Findings of the study overall: The mean number of expanded clones was higher in CD8+ T cells than in CD4+. Antigens targeted by the expanded peripheral T cells were not determined.

The material sequenced was CD4+ or CD8+ T cells sorted from blood, taken in a trial of the OX40 agonist ivuxolimab. The chain joins TRBV5-8 to TRBJ2-5, with 11 positions matching TRBD1. The TCR comes from an adult with an advanced solid tumor such as melanoma, head and neck, liver or kidney cancer. The CDR3, as DNA: TGTGCCAGCAGCTCGGGACAGGGGGGCGAGACCCAGTACTTC. It translates to CASSSGQGGETQYF.